Detailed here is one T cell receptor (beta chain). The antigen it recognizes is unknown. Base qualities are missing; no much larger clone stands one base away. The record originates from a study of blood T cells in healthy people across ages (dated by TCRdb to the mid-2010s). For context, the study as a whole: In model experiments, roughly one uniquely barcoded TCR beta cDNA molecule per two T cells was captured by template switching. To track age-related changes in TCR beta repertoire diversity, the study relied on deep sequencing normalized with unique cDNA molecular identifiers. The donors were split into four age groups: young (average about 15 years), middle-aged (roughly 42), aged (more than 55) and long-lived (approximately 89). To avoid experimental bias, donors of different ages were randomly spread across the sequencing lanes. The study analyzed two additional independent replicas of 1 million unique cDNA reads from the same blood draw for two donors, one aged 18 to 30 and one aged 80 or older.

The junction carries 3 bases between V and J, which are trimmed by 0 bases and 7 bases respectively. From its cysteine to its phenylalanine, the CDR3 spans 11 amino acids. The kept DNA is CDR3 alone, 33 bases in frame from the first base. CDR1 and CDR2 are read off the germline V gene as LGHNA and YNFKEQ. The library was obtained by 5' RACE. The second PCR ran for roughly 7 to 12 cycles and used a J-beta primer mix along with a sample-barcoded 5' primer. A template-switch 5' adaptor carrying 12 random nucleotides introduced a unique molecular identifier onto each TCR beta cDNA molecule. At least 2.5 million CDR3-containing paired-end reads were obtained from each sample. First-strand cDNA synthesis was performed from all RNA using the Mint cDNA synthesis kit, with priming by a TRBC-specific oligonucleotide. All cDNA was treated with uracil-DNA glycosylase and then went through a first 18-cycle PCR with the universal primers M1SS and BC2_uni_R. The paper's data handling went like this. Each sample was normalized by randomly selecting 1 million high-quality reads, each carrying a distinct molecular identifier. Instead of being binned into consensus sequences, reads with shared molecular identifiers were discarded. MiTCR, with a Q25 quality threshold and the strictest error-elimination algorithm, was used for CDR3 identification, clonotype clustering and error correction. A nonparametric unseen species model with Euler transformation was used to estimate a lower bound on total TCR beta diversity. TCRdb cleaned the public reads at Q25 with fastp, built clones with MiXCR and kept in-frame beta chains. Identical CDR3 protein sequences are pooled into one entry, listed with their most common genes and DNA. The V and J calls shown here were made by TCRdb, not taken from the authors' results. The sample yields around 2 million distinct CDR3 sequences; about two fifths were counted once. The ten largest account for roughly 23% of the sample.

Paper-wide results and their limitations: As age increased, observed TCR beta diversity per million T cells dropped in a roughly linear way, and a significant reduction was already evident by age about 40. Because profiling used bulk unsorted PBMCs, naive and antigen-experienced compartments could not be compared conclusively. Total diversity estimates from one million sequenced T cells were considered lower bounds and underestimates. The long-lived group showed more naive CD4+ T cells, fewer expanded clones and increased TCR diversity than the aged group, suggesting age selection. Donor CMV infection status was unknown, potentially confounding age-related changes in expanded clonotypes. Observed TCR beta diversity correlated strongly with the percentage of naive T cells measured by flow cytometry.

The approximately 41 donors, aged roughly 6 to 95 years, were systemically healthy Caucasian individuals from Russia. Each donor gave 8 to 10 milliliters of peripheral blood, collected into EDTA-treated Vacutainer tubes. Ficoll-Paque density-gradient centrifugation was used to isolate PBMCs, with at least 7 million per sample. Total RNA, at least 5 micrograms per sample, was extracted from PBMCs with Trizol reagent. Naive CD45RAhigh/CD27high T cell percentages were measured by flow cytometry on a PBMC aliquot from every donor. Specimen: blood. This chain joins TRBV4-2 to TRBJ1-2, with no reliable assignment of the D segment. The receptor was derived from a human donor in good health. CDR3 reads: CASSQESGYTF. The sequenced DNA: TGTGCCAGCAGCCAAGAAAGTGGCTACACCTTC.